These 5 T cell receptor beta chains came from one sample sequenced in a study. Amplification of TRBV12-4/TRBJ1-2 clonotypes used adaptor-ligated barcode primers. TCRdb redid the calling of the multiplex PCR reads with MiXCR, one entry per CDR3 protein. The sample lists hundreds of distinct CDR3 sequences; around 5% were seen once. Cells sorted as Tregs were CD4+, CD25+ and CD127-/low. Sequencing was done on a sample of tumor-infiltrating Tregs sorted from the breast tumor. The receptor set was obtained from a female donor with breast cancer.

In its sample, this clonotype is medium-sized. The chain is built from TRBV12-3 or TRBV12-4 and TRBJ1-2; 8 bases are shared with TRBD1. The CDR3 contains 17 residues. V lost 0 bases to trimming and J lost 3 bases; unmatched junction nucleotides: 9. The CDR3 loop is CASSLAGDRGRDYGYTF. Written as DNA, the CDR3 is TGTGCCAGCAGTTTAGCAGGCGACAGGGGTCGCGACTATGGCTACACCTTC.

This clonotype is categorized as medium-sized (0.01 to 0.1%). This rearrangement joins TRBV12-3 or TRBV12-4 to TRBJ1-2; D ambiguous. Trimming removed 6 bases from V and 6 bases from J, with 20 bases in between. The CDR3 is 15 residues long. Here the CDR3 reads CASRLGLDYRDGYTF. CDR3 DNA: TGTGCCAGCAGGCTTGGGTTAGACTATCGGGATGGCTACACCTTC.

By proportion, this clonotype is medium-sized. CDR3 nucleotides: TGTGCCAGCATCTACCTCTCAGACAGGAGGCACTATGGCTACACCTTC. It codes for CASIYLSDRRHYGYTF. J is TRBJ1-2 and V is TRBV12-3 or TRBV12-4; D is perhaps TRBD1 (6 bases). V was cut by 7 bases and J by 3 bases, with 21 bases left in between. CDR3 length equals 16 residues.

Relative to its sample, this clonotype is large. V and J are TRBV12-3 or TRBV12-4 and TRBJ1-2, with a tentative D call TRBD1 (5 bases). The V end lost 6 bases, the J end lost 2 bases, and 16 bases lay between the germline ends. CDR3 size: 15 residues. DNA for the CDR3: TGTGCCAGCAGCCGAAACCGGGACGGAAACTATGGCTACACCTTC. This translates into CASSRNRDGNYGYTF.

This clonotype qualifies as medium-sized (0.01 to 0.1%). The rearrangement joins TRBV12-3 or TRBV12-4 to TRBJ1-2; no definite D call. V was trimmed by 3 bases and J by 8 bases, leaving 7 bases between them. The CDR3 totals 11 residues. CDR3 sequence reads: CASSFSGGYTF. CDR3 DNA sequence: TGTGCCAGCAGTTTCTCGGGAGGCTACACCTTC.